The T cell receptor beta chain described here comes from a study of T cells in Graves' hyperthyroidism and ophthalmopathy. On this clonotype itself: The antigen is unknown.

Among the patients, aged 18 to 65, hyperthyroidism was newly diagnosed and had lasted under 2 months. Uncontrolled infection, other autoimmune disease, pregnancy or lactation led to exclusion. RNA transcripts served as the template for amplifying TCR beta CDR3 regions. HTBI primers were used for first-round RT-PCR of the TCR CDR3. TCRdb re-called the multiplex PCR reads through MiXCR, storing one row per CDR3 protein. This sample carries 530,000 or so distinct CDR3 sequences, about half of them seen once, and the ten largest clones take about 8.3%. Points from the study as a whole: Model output signaled ophthalmopathy a median 6.5 months ahead of onset.

The germline CDR1 and CDR2 sequences are DFQATT and SNEGSKA (reference sequence). This CDR3 comprises 13 residues. Trimming removed 6 bases at V and 2 bases at J, with 13 bases between. The V and J genes are TRBV20-1 and TRBJ1-2, with a tentative D call TRBD1 (5 bases). This TCR was recovered from a woman younger than 35 with Graves' hyperthyroidism. Sequencing used peripheral blood or thyroid tissue (not recorded which). The CDR3 loop is CSAINGANYGYTF. As DNA, the CDR3 is TGCAGTGCCATTAACGGGGCAAACTATGGCTACACCTTC.